These 10 T cell receptor beta chains were all obtained from the same sample, sequenced in a study of OX40 agonist ivuxolimab in advanced cancers. Assay used: immunoSEQ multiplex PCR; TCRdb lists only in-frame clones, some missing. The data hold roughly 80,000 clones, with 84% observed a single time. This sample comprised CD4+ or CD8+ T cells sorted from blood, obtained in a trial of the OX40 agonist ivuxolimab. These receptors originate from an adult with an advanced solid tumor such as melanoma, head and neck, liver or kidney cancer.

The V and J genes are TRBV5-4 and TRBJ2-7, with a tentative D call TRBD2 (5 bases). V dropped 2 bases and J dropped 3 bases, with 9 bases sitting between them. Germline CDR1 is SGHNT and CDR2 is YYREEE (reference sequence). The CDR3 runs 13 residues. The CDR3 DNA reads TGTGCCAGCAGCTTTGAGGGCGTCTACGAGCAGTACTTC. Its protein product is CASSFEGVYEQYF.

The chain recombines TRBV29-1 with TRBJ2-3, with 8 bases matching TRBD1. CDR1 and CDR2 from the germline V gene are SQVTM and ANQGSEA. The CDR3 consists of 13 residues. After removal of 2 bases from V and 3 bases from J, the junction contained 1 base not matched to a gene. The CDR3 bases are TGCAGCGTTGAACAGGGGGCTACAGATACGCAGTATTTT. It yields the protein CSVEQGATDTQYF.

This chain connects TRBV5-6 to TRBJ2-7; D is possibly TRBD2 (6 bases). V lost 3 bases and J lost 4, with 17 bases in between. The CDR3 sequence is 15 residues long. The germline V gene encodes CDR1 SGHDT and CDR2 YYEEEE. The CDR3 DNA sequence: TGTGCCAGCAGCTGGCGGGCGGGACTCCGATACGAGCAGTACTTC. Translation: CASSWRAGLRYEQYF.

The V call is TRBV28, the J call TRBJ2-4; maybe TRBD1 (6 bases). This CDR3 is 17 amino acids long. Trimming pared 10 bases from V and 1 base from J, leaving 23 bases between. Per the germline V gene, CDR1 is MDHEN and CDR2 is SYDVKM. CDR3 sequence: CATLQHQNQGAKNIQYF. DNA for the CDR3: TGTGCCACCCTACAACATCAGAACCAGGGGGCCAAAAACATTCAGTACTTC.

This chain links TRBV5-1 with TRBJ2-4, with a tentative D call TRBD2 (6 bases). The germline CDR1 and CDR2 sequences are SGHRS and YFSETQ. Trimming left V 0 bases short and J 10 bases short, with 11 bases between. The CDR3 runs 13 residues. CDR3 sequence (DNA): TGCGCCAGCAGCTTGGATCTAGGAGGGATTCAGTACTTC. Protein sequence: CASSLDLGGIQYF.

This rearrangement joins TRBV5-4 to TRBJ2-2, with a possible D match to TRBD2 (7 bases). Trimming stripped 4 bases from V and 6 bases from J, with 22 bases between. CDR1 SGHNT and CDR2 YYREEE come from the germline V gene (reference sequence). The CDR3 extends over 17 amino acids. The CDR3 region has the DNA TGTGCCAGCAGCACCCCAGGACGGGGGGCCATGGCCGGGGAGCTGTTTTTT. It encodes CASSTPGRGAMAGELFF. Combining the CDR3 with reference TRBV5-4 and TRBJ2-2 gives the whole variable domain ETGVTQSPTHLIKTRGQQVTLRCSSQSGHNTVSWYQQALGQGPQFIFQYYREEENGRGNFPPRFSGLQFPNYSSELNVNALELDDSALYLCASSTPGRGAMAGELFFGEGSRLTVL.

The V and J genes are TRBV5-4 and TRBJ1-1, with D possibly matching TRBD1 (5 bases). The germline gives CDR1 SGHNT, CDR2 YYREEE (reference sequence). Between the trimmed V and J ends, which lost 0 bases and 8 bases, there was a span of 11 bases. CDR3 size: 13 residues. The CDR3, as DNA: TGTGCCAGCAGCTTGGCCGCCAGACAGGAAGCTTTCTTT. As protein: CASSLAARQEAFF.

This chain links TRBV28 with TRBJ2-7; D gene unclear. V was pared by 3 bases and J by 3 bases, with 15 bases between. CDR1 and CDR2 (germline): MDHEN, SYDVKM. CDR3 length: 15 residues. CDR3 residues: CASSFPGPRVYEQYF. The CDR3 DNA is TGTGCCAGCAGTTTCCCCGGGCCCAGAGTCTACGAGCAGTACTTC.

The chain carries TRBV5-5 and TRBJ2-3; D uncertain. This CDR3 has 16 residues. CDR1 SGHKS and CDR2 YYEKEE come from the germline V gene (reference sequence). The ends were cut back, 0 bases at V and 2 bases at J, with 13 bases in the middle. The CDR3 nucleotides are TGTGCCAGCAGCTTGGGGTTGGATGAGGTCACAGATACGCAGTATTTT. Encoded protein: CASSLGLDEVTDTQYF.

The V gene is TRBV6-1, the J gene TRBJ2-3, with a possible D match to TRBD1 (6 bases). The germline V gene encodes CDR1 MNHNS and CDR2 SASEGT. The CDR3 is made up of 13 amino acids. Trimming shortened V by 6 bases and J by 7 bases, and 14 bases separated the two germline ends. The CDR3 reads CASRTQQGNTQYF. The CDR3 bases are TGTGCCAGCAGGACCCAACAGGGAAATACGCAGTATTTT.